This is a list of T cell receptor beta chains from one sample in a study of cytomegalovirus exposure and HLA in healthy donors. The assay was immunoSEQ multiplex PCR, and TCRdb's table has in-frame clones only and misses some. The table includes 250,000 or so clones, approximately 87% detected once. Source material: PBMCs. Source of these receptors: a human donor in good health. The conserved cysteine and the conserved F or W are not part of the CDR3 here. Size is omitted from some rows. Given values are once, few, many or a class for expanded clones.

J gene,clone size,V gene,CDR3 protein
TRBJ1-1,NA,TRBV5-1,ASSLEGQGRTEAF
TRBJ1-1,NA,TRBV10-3,AIRVVQNTEAF
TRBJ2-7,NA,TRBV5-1,ASSWGLAGVYEQY
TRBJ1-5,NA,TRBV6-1,ASSEGSGQGWKPQH
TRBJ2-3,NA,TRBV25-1,ASSSISRGGSSTDTQY
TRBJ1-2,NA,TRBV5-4,ASSLGTGGGYGYT
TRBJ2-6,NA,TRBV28,ASSSPHGTNVLT
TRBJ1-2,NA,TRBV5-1,ASSLGDTGSRGYT
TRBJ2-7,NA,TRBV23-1,ASSQSIHSSYEQY
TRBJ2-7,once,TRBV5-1,ASREPGQGSYEQY
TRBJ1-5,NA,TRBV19,ASSATGYNQPQH
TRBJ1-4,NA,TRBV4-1,ASSQVGQGGEKLF
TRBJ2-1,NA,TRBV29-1,SETGQYNEQF
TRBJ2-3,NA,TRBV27,ASGASATSTDTQY
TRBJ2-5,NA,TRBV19,ASSMIGGETQY
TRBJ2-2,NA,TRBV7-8,ASSSQGELF
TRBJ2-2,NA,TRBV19,ASSIDGGSTGELF
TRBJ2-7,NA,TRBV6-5,ASWGEYSYEQY
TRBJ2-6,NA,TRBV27,ASSSWQGAPGANVLT
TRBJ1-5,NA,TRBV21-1,AITGTGVPGQPQH
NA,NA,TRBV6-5,ASNPGQGAREQY
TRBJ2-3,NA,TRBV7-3,ASSLLGHGTDTQY
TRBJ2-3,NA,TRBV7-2,ASSLWVSSTDTQY
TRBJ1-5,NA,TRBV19,ASSAGGTGDNQPQH
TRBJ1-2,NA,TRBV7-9,ASSLTGLGYT
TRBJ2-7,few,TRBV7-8,ASSLNRAGAEEQY
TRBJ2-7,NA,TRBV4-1,ASSQVAKSYEQY
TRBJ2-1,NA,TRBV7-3,ASSVAAGSYNEQF
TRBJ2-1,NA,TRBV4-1,ASSQDRGALYNEQF
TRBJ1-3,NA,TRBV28,ASSQPGQGNTIY
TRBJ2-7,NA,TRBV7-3,ASSLGGPSYEQY
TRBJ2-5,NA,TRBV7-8,ASSLVRDTLGETQY
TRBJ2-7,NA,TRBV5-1,ASSFTSGSYEQY
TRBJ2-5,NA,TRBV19,ASTITGSGETQY
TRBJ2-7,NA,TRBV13,ASSLGSGRPEQY
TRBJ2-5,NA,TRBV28,ASSLRGLQETQY
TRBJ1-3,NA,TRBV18,ASSPMDSLPGSSGNTIY
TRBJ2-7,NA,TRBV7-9,ASSPPQPSGGGYEQY
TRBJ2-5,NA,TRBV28,ATAGPRETQY
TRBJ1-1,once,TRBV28,ASRVGARTEAF
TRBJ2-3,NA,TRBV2,ASSFRGGADTQY
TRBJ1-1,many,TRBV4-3,ASSQATDRDNTEAF
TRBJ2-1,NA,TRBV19,ASNVASGRHEQF
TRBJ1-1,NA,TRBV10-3,AIRPRAGTEAF
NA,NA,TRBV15,ATSRVSGTGDPYEQY
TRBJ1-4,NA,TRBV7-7,ASSLERGVLNTNEKLF
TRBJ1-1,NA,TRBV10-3,AISQQGGNTEAF
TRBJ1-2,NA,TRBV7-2,ASSNLTGALGYT
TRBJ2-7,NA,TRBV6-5,ASSHSTSGSYEQY